The entry below describes one T cell receptor (beta chain). Trimming pared 5 bases from V and 7 bases from J, leaving 15 bases between. There are 14 residues in the CDR3. Germline values: CDR1 SGHVS, CDR2 FQNEAQ. This record comes from a study of blood T cell repertoires in COVID-19. Study background: T cells, B-cell-depleted T cells, or PBMCs provided the cDNA or gDNA that served as material.

Original data processing: Quantification of nucleated cells was approximated via reference gene primer amplification. Method: immunoSEQ multiplex PCR; TCRdb's copy keeps in-frame clones and lacks some. That table is the source of V, J and clone size, and D and trimming were worked out from the DNA. The repertoire holds roughly 160,000 clones, with around 80% as singletons. Participant ages covered roughly 18 to 89 years across 24 US areas. Recovered participants had two consecutive negative NP/OP PCR tests, healthcare professional clearance, or symptom resolution. The rearrangement joins TRBV7-8 to TRBJ2-1; maybe TRBD1 (6 bases). The sequenced sample consisted of PBMCs or T cells enriched from blood (not recorded which). This receptor was identified in a woman aged 60 to 75 who had recovered from COVID-19. DNA for the CDR3: TGTGCCAGCAGCACAGGGATTCTGCGGAATGAGCAGTTCTTC. This sequence encodes CASSTGILRNEQFF.